Shown below are 8 T cell receptor beta chains from a single sample sequenced in a study of blood T cell repertoires in COVID-19. Assay: immunoSEQ multiplex PCR; the TCRdb copy retains only in-frame clones and omits some. The table includes roughly 190,000 clones, 80% to 90% detected once. The sequenced material came from peripheral blood. These TCRs come from a woman between 70 and 85 years old with COVID-19, enrolled during active disease.

This clone has a single count. The chain is built from TRBV2 and TRBJ2-7, with TRBD2 matching 10 bases. Trimming at V came to 5 bases and at J to 7 bases, leaving 2 bases not matched to a gene. The CDR3 runs to 12 residues. CDR1 and CDR2 (germline): SNHLY, FYNNEI. The CDR3 DNA reads as TGTGCCAGCAGTCTAGCGGGAGAGGAGCAGTACTTC. The encoded protein is CASSLAGEEQYF. Supplemented by reference TRBV2 and TRBJ2-7, the full variable domain reads EPEVTQTPSHQVTQMGQEVILRCVPISNHLYFYWYRQILGQKVEFLVSFYNNEISEKSEIFDDQFSVERPDGSNFTLKIRSTKLEDSAMYFCASSLAGEEQYFGPGTRLTVT.

The V call is TRBV29-1, the J call TRBJ2-7; D unresolved. Germline values: CDR1 SQVTM, CDR2 ANQGSEA. This CDR3 is built from 13 residues. V was shortened by 4 bases and J by 0 bases, with 10 bases between the two germline ends. The CDR3 loop reads CSVAGAYSYEQYF. The CDR3 DNA sequence: TGCAGCGTTGCGGGTGCTTACTCCTACGAGCAGTACTTC.

The gene calls are TRBV27 and TRBJ2-1; D call uncertain. V was pared by 5 bases and J by 7 bases, with 12 bases between. Germline V CDR1 and CDR2: MNHEY, SMNVEV (reference sequence). The CDR3 runs 13 residues. CDR3 DNA: TGTGCCAGCAGTCTACGGTTGTGGAATGAGCAGTTCTTC. Translating it yields CASSLRLWNEQFF.

This CDR3 reads CASSLVIAVGEQYF. CDR3 nucleotides: TGCGCCAGCAGCTTGGTGATCGCCGTCGGTGAGCAGTACTTC. The chain employs TRBV5-1 and TRBJ2-7; D remains unclear. This CDR3 contains 14 residues. Germline CDR1 SGHRS, CDR2 YFSETQ. With 0 bases removed from V and 7 bases from J, the gap between germline ends came to 14 bases. The whole variable domain, remainder taken from reference TRBV5-1 and TRBJ2-7, is KAGVTQTPRYLIKTRGQQVTLSCSPISGHRSVSWYQQTPGQGLQFLFEYFSETQRNKGNFPGRFSGRQFSNSRSEMNVSTLELGDSALYLCASSLVIAVGEQYFGPGTRLTVT.

This chain links TRBV5-4 with TRBJ2-2; 8 bases are shared with TRBD1. Trimming removed 4 bases from V and 2 bases from J; junction bases left unmatched: 7. This CDR3 comprises 16 residues. From germline, CDR1 is SGHNT and CDR2 YYREEE (reference sequence). The CDR3 bases are TGTGCCAGCAGCCAACGACAGGGGCGAAACACCGGGGAGCTGTTTTTT. Translated: CASSQRQGRNTGELFF.

The count of this clone is one. The rearrangement links TRBV9 to TRBJ1-1; possible D gene TRBD1, 5 bases. Trimming took off 0 bases at V and 3 bases at J, with 9 bases between the two ends. In germline, CDR1 is SGDLS, CDR2 YYNGEE. The length of the CDR3 is 14 residues. CDR3 DNA: TGTGCCAGCAGCGTAGAAGCAGGGTACACTGAAGCTTTCTTT. Its protein is CASSVEAGYTEAFF.

The rearrangement uses TRBV5-4 and TRBJ1-1; tentative D call: TRBD1 (5 bases). The CDR3 contains 15 residues. The V gene lost 1 base and the J gene lost 4 bases, with 14 bases spanning the gap. Per germline, CDR1 SGHNT and CDR2 YYREEE (reference sequence). The CDR3 nucleotides are TGTGCCAGCAGCTTGATATCGGGGGGGGGCACTGAAGCTTTCTTT. This gives the protein CASSLISGGGTEAFF.

This chain links TRBV18 with TRBJ2-4, with D tentatively TRBD2 (7 bases). With 2 bases removed from V and 1 base from J, the gap between germline ends came to 15 bases. The CDR3 length is 17 residues. Germline CDR1 KGHSH, CDR2 LQKENI. CDR3 bases: TGTGCCAGCTCACCAACGGGGGGCGAATCGGCCAAAAACATTCAGTACTTC. Translation gives CASSPTGGESAKNIQYF.